The clone carrying this T cell receptor (beta chain) occurred once. Its antigen is undetermined. The entry originates in a study of CD8 T cells in Susac syndrome. General observations from the study: A relatively small number of individuals underwent TCR sequencing and HLA analysis.

CDR1 and CDR2 from the germline V gene are SGHTA and FQGNSA. Trimming left V 5 bases short and J 3 bases short, with 16 bases between. The CDR3 runs 15 residues. RNA in amounts of 0.5 to 1 ug was reverse transcribed with random hexamers. An immunoSEQ multiplex PCR amplified TCR beta CDR3 over 54 Vbeta and 13 Jbeta. TCRdb independently ran MiXCR on the immunoSEQ multiplex PCR reads; one entry per CDR3 protein. The table lists more than 120,000 distinct CDR3 sequences, around 94% of them singletons. Sequencing of TCR beta was performed on blood CD8+ and CD4+ T cells. Purification of the CD8+ and CD4+ T cells relied on negative isolation, and TEMRA cells underwent FACS enrichment.

The chain uses TRBV7-2 and TRBJ1-2; unclear D gene. This TCR derives from a human donor in good health. The specimen sequenced was CD4+ T cells from PBMCs. The CDR3 DNA is TGTGCCAGCAGCACCCTCTCGAGACTGGACTATGGCTACACCTTC. It yields the protein CASSTLSRLDYGYTF.